The present TCR beta chain was sequenced within a study of early T cells in non-severe SARS-CoV-2 infection. In the study overall: The study sequenced bulk RNA from unsorted whole blood, with chains unpaired.

This CDR3 has 12 amino acids. V lost 2 bases and J lost 3, with 5 bases in between. In germline, CDR1 is SNHLY, CDR2 FYNNEI. For this clonotype: Antigen specificity is unknown.

Study-wide results and caveats: Anti-spike CD8 responses were favored in VDJdb matching, and private and CD4 specificities were missed.

The TCR library protocol was used to attach unique molecular identifiers. These identifiers were attached to individual cDNA molecules. TCRdb re-called the 5' RACE reads through MiXCR, storing one row per CDR3 protein. The sample lists tens of thousands of distinct CDR3 sequences, around 10% occurring once. The sequencing here drew on whole blood, taken at baseline. The chain couples TRBV2 to TRBJ2-7; the D is unclear. The receptor was isolated from an adult who was a healthcare worker with PCR-confirmed SARS-CoV-2 infection or an uninfected control (not recorded which). The CDR3 bases are TGTGCCAGCAGTGAACGTTTCTACGAGCAGTACTTC. Protein sequence: CASSERFYEQYF.